This is a list of T cell receptor beta chains from one sample in a study of shared clonotypes between healthy human individuals. Repertoires were generated with immunoSEQ multiplex PCR, while TCRdb's copy carries only in-frame clones and drops some. The sample carries 2 million to 3 million clones, 90% to 95% recorded once. Sequencing was done on a sample of naive CD4+ T cells sorted from blood. All receptors derive from a man between 18 and 29 years old in good health. The CDR3 runs from the conserved cysteine through the conserved F or W. A D gene is named only where the DNA matches it firmly. Rows give clone size only sometimes, using once, few, many, or a class for an expanded clone.

J gene | V gene | D gene | clone size | CDR3 protein | CDR3 DNA
TRBJ2-3 | TRBV2 | . | . | CASTDLSSSTDTQYF | TGTGCCAGCACGGATCTGTCCTCTAGCACAGATACGCAGTATTTT
TRBJ2-7 | TRBV7-2 | TRBD1 | . | CASSYPGTGTYEQYF | TGTGCCAGCAGTTACCCCGGGACAGGAACCTACGAGCAGTACTTC
TRBJ1-1 | TRBV6-5 | TRBD1 | . | CASSNRQGPGEAFF | TGTGCCAGCTCCAACCGACAGGGGCCAGGTGAAGCTTTCTTT
TRBJ2-3 | TRBV7-9 | . | . | CASSLQGDTQYF | TGTGCCAGCAGCCTACAGGGCGATACGCAGTATTTT
TRBJ2-3 | TRBV4-1 | . | . | CASRQGGPTDTQYF | TGCGCCAGCAGGCAGGGGGGTCCCACAGATACGCAGTATTTT
TRBJ2-7 | TRBV11-2 | . | . | CASSLDRVGRYEQYF | TGTGCCAGCAGCTTAGATCGAGTGGGCCGCTACGAGCAGTACTTC
TRBJ2-7 | TRBV27 | . | . | CASSRSTGYEQYF | TGTGCCAGCAGTCGCTCGACAGGATACGAGCAGTACTTC
TRBJ2-7 | TRBV6-1 | TRBD1 | . | CAVRTGTSYEQYF | TGTGCCGTCAGGACAGGAACCTCCTACGAGCAGTACTTC
TRBJ2-7 | TRBV28 | . | . | CASSSSGTYEQYF | TGTGCCAGCAGCTCCTCGGGGACCTACGAGCAGTACTTC
TRBJ2-7 | TRBV18 | . | once | CASSPYPDPTYEQYF | TGTGCCAGCTCACCTTACCCCGACCCGACCTACGAGCAGTACTTC